The text below deals with one TCR beta chain. The CDR3 is 13 amino acids. Trimming removed 1 base from V and 10 bases from J, with 12 bases in between. Germline V gene lookup returns CDR1 SGHRS and CDR2 YFSETQ. The sample is drawn from a study of technical replicates of blood from a few donors. Data came from immunoSEQ multiplex PCR; TCRdb stores just in-frame clones and leaves some out. The repertoire holds tens of thousands of clones, 94% seen once, with around 0.42% in the top ten. This clonotype was sampled from a human donor in good health. Sequenced material: T cells isolated from PBMCs. V is TRBV5-1 and J is TRBJ2-1; the D gene is possibly TRBD1 (6 bases). In DNA form, the CDR3 reads TGCGCCAGCAGCTTGACAGGGTCCCCCGAGCAGTTCTTC. The encoded protein is CASSLTGSPEQFF.